These 23 T cell receptor beta chains were sequenced from one sample in a study of shared clonotypes between healthy human individuals. Assay used: immunoSEQ multiplex PCR; TCRdb lists only in-frame clones, some missing. Among roughly 2.5 million clones listed, approximately 90% were seen once. Specimen: naive CD4+ T cells sorted from blood. Subset described: CD45RA+ positively selected. The receptor source for this set is a man aged 18 to 30 in good health.

V usage is TRBV4-3 and J usage is TRBJ2-5; the match to TRBD2 covers 9 bases. The ends lost 2 bases at V and 5 bases at J; junction bases unmatched: 9. This CDR3 region has 16 residues. Per the germline V gene, CDR1 is LGHNA and CDR2 is YSLEER. The CDR3 coding sequence is TGCGCCAGCAGCCAAATTAGCGGGAGCAGGTGGGAGACCCAGTACTTC. It specifies CASSQISGSRWETQYF.

This rearrangement joins TRBV11-2 to TRBJ1-2; TRBD1 agrees at 10 bases. Germline V gene lookup returns CDR1 SGHAT and CDR2 FQNNGV. Unmatched junction bases numbered 7, after V lost 5 bases and J lost 1 base. This CDR3 region has 16 residues. The CDR3: CASSPPTGGVNYGYTF. The CDR3 nucleotides are TGTGCCAGCAGCCCTCCGACAGGGGGCGTTAACTATGGCTACACCTTC.

This rearrangement joins TRBV10-3 to TRBJ1-1; 7 positions match TRBD1. Germline CDR1 and CDR2: ENHRY and SYGVKD. This CDR3 spans 16 amino acids. Unmatched junction bases numbered 7, after V lost 3 bases and J lost 0 bases. The CDR3 loop is CAISERGPGVNTEAFF. The CDR3 DNA reads as TGTGCCATCAGTGAAAGGGGGCCGGGGGTGAACACTGAAGCTTTCTTT.

This chain links TRBV4-2 with TRBJ2-5; TRBD1 matches at 9 bases. Germline CDR1 reads LGHNA; CDR2 reads YNFKEQ. CDR3 size: 16 residues. The trim removed 4 bases at V and 4 bases at J, leaving 10 bases unmatched. In nucleotides, the CDR3 is TGTGCCAGCAGCCCACGGGACAGGGAGGACGGAGAGACCCAGTACTTC. Residues: CASSPRDREDGETQYF.

The rearrangement joins TRBV5-1 to TRBJ2-1; 11 bases are shared with TRBD1. CDR1 and CDR2 from the germline V gene are SGHRS and YFSETQ. The CDR3 has 15 residues. With 4 bases clipped from V and 6 bases from J, the junction kept 6 bases outside the gene matches. The CDR3 DNA sequence: TGCGCCAGCAGCATATGGACAGGGGGCGGCAATGAGCAGTTCTTC. It codes for CASSIWTGGGNEQFF.

The rearrangement joins TRBV6-6 to TRBJ2-5; D gene uncertain. From germline, CDR1 is MNHNY and CDR2 SVGAGI (reference sequence). Trimming took off 5 bases at V and 5 bases at J, with 6 bases between the two ends. The CDR3 runs to 11 residues. The DNA for the CDR3 is TGTGCCAGCAGTCGGACCGAGACCCAGTACTTC. This sequence encodes CASSRTETQYF.

CDR3 in amino acids: CAWTQPGTETQYF. The CDR3 bases are TGTGCCTGGACGCAACCCGGGACGGAGACCCAGTACTTC. This chain uses TRBV30 with TRBJ2-5; D is tentatively TRBD1 or TRBD2 (5 bases each). The germline V gene encodes CDR1 GTSNPN and CDR2 SVGIG (reference sequence). Deletions cut 4 bases from V and 5 bases from J, with 14 bases between. This CDR3 spans 13 amino acids.

The chain combines TRBV5-1 with TRBJ2-7; 7 positions match TRBD1. V lost 0 bases and J lost 6; bases outside the gene matches: 3. There are 13 residues in the CDR3. The germline CDR1 and CDR2 sequences are SGHRS and YFSETQ. The CDR3 region has the DNA TGCGCCAGCAGCTTGGAGGCAGGGGGCGAGCAGTACTTC. This sequence encodes CASSLEAGGEQYF.

This CDR3 reads CASRGGPNSGNTIYF. The DNA of the CDR3 is TGTGCCAGCAGGGGGGGCCCTAACTCTGGAAACACCATATATTTT. V is TRBV27 and J is TRBJ1-3; D is possibly TRBD1 (6 bases). CDR3 length: 15 residues. The germline CDR1 and CDR2 sequences are MNHEY and SMNVEV (reference sequence). Trimming cost V 6 bases and J 0 bases, with 12 bases left between them.

This chain joins TRBV6-1 and TRBJ1-4, with 9 bases identical to TRBD1. Germline V gives CDR1 MNHNS, CDR2 SASEGT. V dropped 10 bases and J dropped 6; count of bases not matched to a gene: 9. The CDR3 has 14 residues. The CDR3 nucleotides read TGTGCCACCGTACCGGGACAGGGTGATGAAAAACTGTTTTTT. Encoded protein: CATVPGQGDEKLFF.

The chain has TRBV19 and TRBJ2-1, with D tentatively TRBD2 (6 bases). This CDR3 spans 14 amino acids. Trimming shortened V by 7 bases and J by 0 bases, and 10 bases separated the two germline ends. The germline gives CDR1 LNHDA, CDR2 SQIVND (reference sequence). The CDR3 loop is CASKRTISYNEQFF. In nucleotides, the CDR3 is TGTGCCAGTAAACGGACTATCTCCTACAATGAGCAGTTCTTC.

V is TRBV7-2 and J is TRBJ2-3; 15 nucleotides match TRBD2. The CDR3 is 17 amino acids. V dropped 6 bases and J dropped 4; count of bases not matched to a gene: 8. Germline-derived CDR1 and CDR2 are SGHTA and FQGNSA. CDR3 bases: TGTGCCAGCAGAACCGGGACTAGCGGGAGGTTGGCAGATACGCAGTATTTT. It yields the protein CASRTGTSGRLADTQYF.

The chain joins TRBV6-5 to TRBJ2-6; D is possibly TRBD1 or TRBD2 (5 bases each). The CDR3 extends over 15 amino acids. Germline CDR1 MNHEY, CDR2 SVGAGI. Trimming shortened V by 5 bases and J by 1 base, and 9 bases separated the two germline ends. CDR3 loop: CASSPWGSGANVLTF. Written as DNA, the CDR3 is TGTGCCAGCAGTCCCTGGGGGTCTGGGGCCAACGTCCTGACTTTC.

This clone was found once. The V and J genes are TRBV4-3 and TRBJ2-5, with D hard to call. Trimming removed 0 bases from V and 3 bases from J, with 8 bases in between. The CDR3 sequence is 14 residues long. The germline gives CDR1 LGHNA, CDR2 YSLEER. Here the CDR3 DNA reads TGCGCCAGCAGCCAAGAAGTAACCGAAGAGACCCAGTACTTC. This gives the protein CASSQEVTEETQYF.

This sequence joins TRBV18 and TRBJ1-4; the match to TRBD1 covers 7 bases. V lost 3 bases to trimming and J lost 6 bases; unmatched junction nucleotides: 7. This CDR3 spans 15 amino acids. CDR1 is KGHSH, CDR2 LQKENI, per germline. This CDR3 reads CASSPDRVMDEKLFF. The CDR3 DNA sequence: TGTGCCAGCTCACCCGACAGGGTGATGGATGAAAAACTGTTTTTT.

This rearrangement joins TRBV18 to TRBJ2-5; D gene ambiguous. The V gene's germline CDR1 is KGHSH and CDR2 LQKENI. The CDR3 loop spans 12 amino acids. With 6 bases removed from V and 1 base from J, the gap between germline ends came to 6 bases. The CDR3 is CASSISQETQYF. The CDR3 region has the DNA TGTGCCAGCTCGATAAGCCAAGAGACCCAGTACTTC.

J is TRBJ1-1 and V is TRBV7-9; 7 nucleotides line up with TRBD1. J was trimmed by 1 base and V by 5 bases; bases with no gene match: 1. The CDR3 sequence is 13 residues long. Per the germline V gene, CDR1 is SEHNR and CDR2 is FQNEAQ (reference sequence). CDR3 in DNA: TGTGCCAGCAGCGACAGGGCGAACACTGAAGCTTTCTTT. This codes for CASSDRANTEAFF.

The V call is TRBV28, the J call TRBJ1-1, with D possibly being TRBD1 (6 bases). The CDR3 extends over 12 amino acids. Germline loops: CDR1 MDHEN, CDR2 SYDVKM. V was pared by 6 bases and J by 11 bases, with 16 bases between. The CDR3 DNA is TGTGCCAGCAGCCGCGGGGGCGCGGAGGCTTTCTTT. Protein sequence: CASSRGGAEAFF.

J is TRBJ1-4 and V is TRBV18; a possible D gene is TRBD1 (5 bases). The length of the CDR3 is 15 residues. The V and J ends lost 8 bases and 12 bases respectively, with 25 bases between them. Germline CDR1 KGHSH, CDR2 LQKENI. In nucleotides, the CDR3 is TGTGCCAGCCAAAAGGGTCAGGGACCGAGTGCACAACTGTTTTTT. Translating gives CASQKGQGPSAQLFF.

In DNA, the CDR3 is TGTGCCAGCAGTGCCGACAGGCCGGCGAACACCGGGGAGCTGTTTTTT. This gives the protein CASSADRPANTGELFF. This rearrangement joins TRBV27 to TRBJ2-2; TRBD1 is a possible D gene (6 bases). The CDR3 extends over 16 amino acids. V was shortened by 5 bases and J by 0 bases, with 13 bases between the two germline ends. CDR1 and CDR2 (germline): MNHEY, SMNVEV (reference sequence).

Concerning this clone itself: Additional DNA sequences in this sample encode the identical CDR3. The chain recombines TRBV30 with TRBJ2-6, with D unresolved. CDR3 length: 13 residues. Germline V gene lookup returns CDR1 GTSNPN and CDR2 SVGIG (reference sequence). Trimming removed 5 bases at V and 2 bases at J, with 7 bases between. The CDR3 nucleotides read TGTGCCTGGCGACTGGCTGGGGCCAACGTCCTGACTTTC. Translated: CAWRLAGANVLTF.

The chain has TRBV7-2 and TRBJ2-1, with 11 bases matching TRBD2. Germline trimming cut 1 base from V and 4 bases from J; bases unmatched to any gene: 3. Germline lookup yields CDR1 SGHTA and CDR2 FQGNSA. CDR3 length: 16 amino acids. The DNA of the CDR3 is TGTGCCAGCAGCTTAGATGGGACTAGCGGTTACAATGAGCAGTTCTTC. Encoded protein: CASSLDGTSGYNEQFF. The entire variable domain, with the rest obtained from reference TRBV7-2 and TRBJ2-1, is as follows: GAGVSQSPSNKVTEKGKDVELRCDPISGHTALYWYRQSLGQGLEFLIYFQGNSAPDKSGLPSDRFSAERTGGSVSTLTIQRTQQEDSAVYLCASSLDGTSGYNEQFFGPGTRLTVL.

This clone came up a few times. The CDR3 loop is CASSLDRGAEAFF. Written as DNA, the CDR3 is TGTGCCAGCAGCTTGGACAGGGGCGCTGAAGCTTTCTTT. This rearrangement joins TRBV5-4 to TRBJ1-1, with 7 bases identical to TRBD1. The V gene end was trimmed by 0 bases and the J gene end by 6 bases; junction bases not matched to a gene: 2. The CDR3 contains 13 residues. The V gene's germline CDR1 is SGHNT and CDR2 YYREEE (reference sequence).